The T cell receptor (beta chain) described here comes from a study of CD8+ T cells in alopecia areata. Study-wide results and caveats: The study found higher clonality in lesional than normal scalp, especially in alopecia totalis/universalis. Sequencing of scalp tissue also captures the resident alphabeta T cells of normal skin. Possibly because of HLA-related factors, TCR sharing was less clear across patients than in mice.

Remarks on this clone: What it binds is not known.

The CDR3 has 17 residues. Trimming shortened V by 0 bases and J by 5 bases, and 16 bases separated the two germline ends. Germline CDR1 reads PRHDT; CDR2 reads FYEKMQ (reference sequence). Specimens obtained from alopecia areata patients comprised lesional scalp punch biopsies and peripheral blood. Extraction of RNA preceded its reverse transcription into cDNA, which served as the sequencing template. The assay was immunoSEQ multiplex PCR, and TCRdb's table has in-frame clones only and misses some. The sample yields 140,000 to 150,000 clones, roughly three fifths seen once. The sequenced sample was CD4+ T cells sorted from blood, obtained at week 0. V is TRBV13 and J is TRBJ1-4; D may be TRBD1 (6 bases). The TCR sequence derives from a human donor with alopecia areata. The DNA for the CDR3 is TGTGCCAGCAGCTTAGGCCGGGGGGCCAGCGGGAATGAAAAACTGTTTTTT. It translates to CASSLGRGASGNEKLFF.